This TCR beta chain was documented in a study of a mutant IDH1 vaccine in newly diagnosed glioma. On the study more broadly: The treated population exhibited a male proportion of about 60%, a female proportion of about 40%, and a mean age of around 40 years.

Assay: immunoSEQ multiplex PCR; the TCRdb copy retains only in-frame clones and omits some. The sample lists approximately 110,000 clones; 85% to 90% were seen once. As to this clone: Its antigen is as yet unknown.

Described time point: week 11, during vaccination. Vaccine doses each comprised 300 ug of mutant IDH1 20-mer peptide, with topical imiquimod. Newly diagnosed WHO grade 3 or 4 IDH1-mutant, ATRX-lost astrocytomas were identified in the donors. The CDR3 covers 13 residues. V was pared by 8 bases and J by 9 bases, with 7 bases of the junction left unmatched. The germline CDR1 and CDR2 sequences are MNHEY and SMNVEV (reference sequence). This clonotype originated in a woman between 50 and 59 years old with glioma. The chain is built from TRBV27 and TRBJ2-1; 10 bases map to TRBD1. The sample was PBMCs, taken from a glioma patient whose treatment included an IDH1 peptide vaccine. The CDR3 here is CASRQGAQGEQFF. Written as DNA, the CDR3 is TGTGCCAGCCGACAGGGGGCCCAGGGTGAGCAGTTCTTC.